The sequence of this TCR beta chain was determined in a study of cytomegalovirus exposure and HLA in healthy donors. Study-wide points: What TCR beta sequences reportedly achieved was accurate prediction of HLA-A and HLA-B alleles in most subjects.

Germline CDR1 MDHEN, CDR2 SYDVKM. V lost 3 bases to trimming and J lost 3 bases, with 11 bases between them. This CDR3 is 14 amino acids long. Vbeta (60) and Jbeta (13) primers were used in the PCR. TCRdb's copy holds only in-frame clones and misses some; the assay was immunoSEQ multiplex PCR. Of 70,000 to 85,000 clones in the sample, over 55% were seen once. About this clone: Its specificity is unknown. The sample has other DNA sequences that encode this CDR3 too.

This TCR was sampled from a man aged 25 to 40 in good health and CMV-seropositive. The sample was PBMCs. The chain uses TRBV28 and TRBJ1-1, with D perhaps matching TRBD1 (5 bases). CDR3 sequence: CASSFTGGDTEAFF. CDR3 sequence (DNA): TGTGCCAGCAGTTTCACGGGGGGGGACACTGAAGCTTTCTTT.